These 25 T cell receptor beta chains originate from one sample sequenced in a study of T cell responses to AZD1222 COVID-19 vaccine. Sequencing was performed with immunoSEQ multiplex PCR; in TCRdb, only in-frame clones are kept and a portion is missing. The repertoire holds some 150,000 clones, with 90% to 95% as singletons. Specimen: peripheral blood, collected on day 0 of AZD1222 vaccination. These receptor sequences come from an adult in good health.

This chain joins TRBV28 and TRBJ2-7, with D tentatively TRBD1 (6 bases). V lost 5 bases to trimming and J lost 2 bases, with 13 bases between them. The CDR3 sequence is 14 residues long. The germline V gene encodes CDR1 MDHEN and CDR2 SYDVKM. The CDR3 reads CASSLKQGTYEQYF. The CDR3 nucleotides read TGTGCCAGCAGTCTAAAACAGGGAACCTACGAGCAGTACTTC.

The V gene is TRBV3-1 (or the pseudogene TRBV3-2), the J gene TRBJ2-7, with 11 bases that match TRBD2. Trimming removed 4 bases from V and 2 bases from J; junction bases left unmatched: 10. This CDR3 region has 17 residues. Germline CDR1 LGHDT, CDR2 YNNKEL (reference sequence). CDR3 protein: CASSLWASGRSAYEQYF. Written as DNA, the CDR3 is TGTGCCAGCAGCCTGTGGGCTAGCGGGAGGTCCGCCTACGAGCAGTACTTC.

V usage is TRBV21-1 and J usage is TRBJ2-5; TRBD1 is the table's D call and was not checked against the DNA. TRBV21-1 is annotated as a pseudogene. There are 17 residues in the CDR3. The CDR3 DNA sequence: TGTGCCAGCAGCAAAGATTTGGGACAGGGGCCCCAAGAGACCCAGTACTTC. Residues: CASSKDLGQGPQETQYF.

The chain employs TRBV9 and TRBJ2-3; 11 nucleotides align to TRBD2. CDR3 size: 16 residues. Germline V gene data show CDR1 as SGDLS and CDR2 as YYNGEE. Trimming took 3 bases from V and 6 from J; bases not matched to a gene: 9. The CDR3 is CASSGRLAGTGDTQYF. Here the CDR3 DNA reads TGTGCCAGCAGCGGAAGACTAGCGGGAACGGGGGATACGCAGTATTTT.

V usage is TRBV5-1 and J usage is TRBJ2-1, with D tentatively TRBD1 or TRBD2 (5 bases each). The CDR3 runs to 12 residues. Germline V gives CDR1 SGHRS, CDR2 YFSETQ. Trimming shortened V by 3 bases and J by 7 bases, and 8 bases separated the two germline ends. The CDR3 region has the DNA TGCGCCAGCAGCTGGGACGGGAATGAGCAGTTCTTC. Amino acid sequence: CASSWDGNEQFF.

The chain uses TRBV25-1 and TRBJ2-3; tentatively, D is TRBD2 (6 bases). The V end was cut by 2 bases, the J end by 2 bases, with 17 bases between. The CDR3 sequence is 17 residues long. Germline loops: CDR1 MGHDK, CDR2 SYGVNS. The CDR3 DNA sequence: TGTGCCAGCAGTGAACATCCCGGTAGCGGAGACACAGATACGCAGTATTTT. This gives the protein CASSEHPGSGDTDTQYF.

CDR3 residues: CATGRASGFQETQYF. The CDR3 DNA sequence: TGTGCCACCGGGCGGGCTAGCGGCTTTCAAGAGACCCAGTACTTC. The chain is built from TRBV19 and TRBJ2-5; 7 positions agree with TRBD2. The germline gives CDR1 LNHDA, CDR2 SQIVND (reference sequence). V lost 10 bases and J lost 2; bases outside the gene matches: 13. The CDR3 totals 15 residues.

This sequence joins TRBV28 and TRBJ1-4; 7 nucleotides match TRBD1. Per the germline V gene, CDR1 is MDHEN and CDR2 is SYDVKM. Trimming took 7 bases from V and 8 from J; bases not matched to a gene: 16. The CDR3 is made up of 16 amino acids. The CDR3 DNA sequence: TGTGCCAGCACCTCAGGGACAGCCGTCCTCAGCGAAAAACTGTTTTTT. Protein sequence: CASTSGTAVLSEKLFF.

Only one count was recorded for this clone. The chain couples TRBV28 to TRBJ1-2; D unclear. The V end lost 6 bases, the J end lost 6 bases, and 17 bases lay between the germline ends. The CDR3 totals 14 residues. Germline loops: CDR1 MDHEN, CDR2 SYDVKM. The CDR3 protein is CASREPPLPNGYTF. Written as DNA, the CDR3 is TGTGCCAGCAGGGAACCGCCCCTTCCTAATGGCTACACCTTC.

The chain combines TRBV18 with TRBJ2-7; D gene ambiguous. The CDR3 is 13 residues long. V lost 3 bases to trimming and J lost 6 bases, with 12 bases between them. From germline, CDR1 is KGHSH and CDR2 LQKENI. The DNA for the CDR3 is TGTGCCAGCTCACCTCCGGCTTCATCCGAGCAGTACTTC. Translating gives CASSPPASSEQYF.

The CDR3 reads CASGLAGVGEQFF. In nucleotides, the CDR3 is TGTGCCAGCGGACTAGCGGGAGTGGGGGAGCAGTTCTTC. The chain is built from TRBV27 and TRBJ2-1; the match to TRBD2 covers 13 bases. The CDR3 contains 13 residues. Trimming took 8 bases from V and 10 from J; bases not matched to a gene: 5. Germline loops: CDR1 MNHEY, CDR2 SMNVEV (reference sequence).

This chain uses TRBV7-9 with TRBJ1-2, with D unclear. Trimming removed 6 bases from V and 3 bases from J, with 11 bases in between. CDR1 is SEHNR and CDR2 is FQNEAQ in the germline V gene (reference sequence). The CDR3 extends over 13 amino acids. The CDR3 bases are TGTGCCAGCAGACCCCCCCAGTACTATGGCTACACCTTC. Its protein is CASRPPQYYGYTF.

The chain employs TRBV30 and TRBJ1-2; D may be TRBD1 (5 bases). Trimming left V 0 bases short and J 4 bases short, with 12 bases between. This CDR3 is built from 14 residues. CDR1 and CDR2 from the germline V gene are GTSNPN and SVGIG (reference sequence). The CDR3 DNA reads as TGTGCCTGGAGTGTACGAGGAGGGGTCTATGGCTACACCTTC. Translating it yields CAWSVRGGVYGYTF.

The CDR3 region is CASSQHSGGGTDTQYF. The CDR3, as DNA: TGTGCCAGCAGCCAACACTCGGGGGGAGGAACAGATACGCAGTATTTT. This sequence joins TRBV7-2 and TRBJ2-3; 7 bases match TRBD2. This CDR3 comprises 16 residues. Germline-derived CDR1 and CDR2 are SGHTA and FQGNSA. With 5 bases clipped from V and 3 bases from J, the junction kept 11 bases outside the gene matches.

This chain uses TRBV6-5 with TRBJ2-2; 7 positions match TRBD2. Germline CDR1 and CDR2: MNHEY and SVGAGI. J lost 3 bases, V lost 1 base, and 2 bases had no gene match. This CDR3 region has 15 residues. The CDR3 loop reads CASSYLGGDTGELFF. The CDR3 DNA reads as TGTGCCAGCAGTTACTTGGGGGGGGACACCGGGGAGCTGTTTTTT.

The chain recombines TRBV3-1 (or the pseudogene TRBV3-2) with TRBJ1-6; tentatively, D is TRBD1 (5 bases). Germline V gene lookup returns CDR1 LGHDT and CDR2 YNNKEL (reference sequence). Trimming shortened V by 1 base and J by 10 bases, and 11 bases separated the two germline ends. This CDR3 spans 14 amino acids. The CDR3 region is CASSQVQGSSPLHF. CDR3 nucleotide sequence: TGTGCCAGCAGCCAAGTTCAGGGTTCATCACCCCTCCACTTT.

The CDR3 reads CASSINRVETQYF. In DNA form, the CDR3 reads TGTGCCAGTAGTATAAACAGGGTTGAGACCCAGTACTTC. The chain has TRBV19 and TRBJ2-5; D is possibly TRBD1 (6 bases). There are 13 residues in the CDR3. Germline CDR1 and CDR2: LNHDA and SQIVND (reference sequence). The V end was cut by 2 bases, the J end by 5 bases, with 9 bases between.

This clone has a handful of counts. V usage is TRBV4-3 and J usage is TRBJ2-7; the D gene is possibly TRBD2 (5 bases). Trimming pared 1 base from V and 2 bases from J, leaving 12 bases between. The CDR3 totals 15 residues. Germline-derived CDR1 and CDR2 are LGHNA and YSLEER. The DNA for the CDR3 is TGCGCCAGCAGCCAAGCGGAGGCGGGCACCTACGAGCAGTACTTC. This translates into CASSQAEAGTYEQYF.

V usage is TRBV9 and J usage is TRBJ1-3; D gene uncertain. The CDR3 loop spans 12 amino acids. Trimming took off 4 bases at V and 4 bases at J, with 6 bases between the two ends. The germline V gene has CDR1 SGDLS and CDR2 YYNGEE. CDR3 amino acids: CASSPAGNTIYF. Here the CDR3 DNA reads TGTGCCAGCAGCCCCGCCGGAAACACCATATATTTT.

The chain has TRBV5-3 and TRBJ1-5; D is unresolved. TRBV5-3 is placed among ORFs of uncertain function. This CDR3 spans 12 amino acids. V lost 8 bases and J 9 bases, leaving 15 bases between the germline ends. This CDR3 reads CARTSLRVPQHF. CDR3 bases: TGTGCCAGGACCAGTTTAAGGGTGCCCCAGCATTTT.

The chain uses TRBV9 and TRBJ2-7; weak D call: TRBD1 (6 bases). The CDR3 spans 15 residues. Trimming took off 0 bases at V and 0 bases at J, with 10 bases between the two ends. Germline V gene lookup returns CDR1 SGDLS and CDR2 YYNGEE. The CDR3, as DNA: TGTGCCAGCAGCGTAGGGGGGCGCGGCTCCTACGAGCAGTACTTC. Amino acids: CASSVGGRGSYEQYF.

This chain joins TRBV6-2 or TRBV6-3 and TRBJ2-1; 16 bases are a match to TRBD2. CDR1 and CDR2 (germline): MNHEY, SVGEGT. J lost 7 bases, V lost 6 bases, and 12 bases had no gene match. This CDR3 comprises 18 residues. CDR3 DNA sequence: TGTGCCAGCAGACCTGGGACTAGCGGGGGGGTACATAGGAATGAGCAGTTCTTC. Its translation is CASRPGTSGGVHRNEQFF.

CDR3 DNA: TGTGCCAGTAGTACTGCGGGACAGGGCAAATACGAGCAGTACTTC. Residues: CASSTAGQGKYEQYF. The chain couples TRBV19 to TRBJ2-7, with 9 bases matching TRBD1. With 4 bases clipped from V and 4 bases from J, the junction kept 8 bases outside the gene matches. The CDR3 is made up of 15 amino acids. Germline V gene data show CDR1 as LNHDA and CDR2 as SQIVND (reference sequence).

This rearrangement joins TRBV19 to TRBJ2-3; D unclear. Deletions cut 4 bases from V and 2 bases from J, with 7 bases between. There are 13 residues in the CDR3. Germline V gives CDR1 LNHDA, CDR2 SQIVND (reference sequence). The CDR3 DNA sequence: TGTGCCAGTAGTACCGTCTTCACAGATACGCAGTATTTT. It specifies CASSTVFTDTQYF.

This rearrangement joins TRBV12-3 or TRBV12-4 to TRBJ1-6; D remains ambiguous. The CDR3 totals 12 residues. V dropped 6 bases and J dropped 8 bases, with 8 bases sitting between them. The CDR3 reads CASRNSYSPLHF. The CDR3 DNA reads as TGTGCCAGCAGGAACAGCTATTCACCCCTCCACTTT.